The 26 T cell receptor beta chains in this list originate from one sample, sequenced in a study of T cell repertoires in cytomegalovirus infection. TCRdb reanalysed the reads using MiXCR and keeps one entry per CDR3 protein. Of approximately 500,000 distinct CDR3 sequences in the sample, about 10% were seen once. Input material: PBMCs. These receptors were obtained from a human donor in good health (CMV status not recorded). Some clones in this sample may be carry-over from other donors' samples.

This clonotype was observed a handful of times. The chain combines TRBV3-1 with TRBJ2-5; D gene unclear. The V gene's germline CDR1 is LGHDT and CDR2 YNNKEL (reference sequence). Trimming took off 0 bases at V and 2 bases at J, with 16 bases between the two ends. This CDR3 has 17 residues. The CDR3 DNA reads TGTGCCAGCAGCCAAGATGTACACGGAACCGATCAAGAGACCCAGTACTTC. It codes for CASSQDVHGTDQETQYF.

This clonotype appeared once. This rearrangement joins TRBV18 to TRBJ2-1; D might be TRBD1 (6 bases). Trimming stripped 6 bases from V and 8 bases from J, with 14 bases between. The CDR3 is 13 amino acids. CDR1 is KGHSH and CDR2 is LQKENI in the germline V gene. CDR3 bases: TGTGCCAGCTCTACCCAGGGGCTCCATGAGCAGTTCTTC. This sequence encodes CASSTQGLHEQFF.

This clonotype was counted at least ten times. The genes are TRBV7-8 and TRBJ1-1; 10 bases line up with TRBD1. The V gene end was trimmed by 3 bases and the J gene end by 8 bases; junction bases not matched to a gene: 9. The CDR3 is made up of 15 amino acids. CDR1 and CDR2 from the germline V gene are SGHVS and FQNEAQ. CDR3: CASSLVTGGLGEAFF. DNA of the CDR3: TGTGCCAGCAGCTTGGTGACAGGGGGCCTTGGGGAAGCTTTCTTT.

The chain joins TRBV14 to TRBJ2-1; D gene unclear. The CDR3 is made up of 18 amino acids. Germline CDR1 is SGHDN and CDR2 is FVKESK. Trimming took 1 base from V and 4 from J, leaving 20 bases between them. Here the CDR3 DNA reads TGTGCCAGCAGCCAAGGTACAAGAGTCTTTTCTAGATACAATGAGCAGTTCTTC. Protein: CASSQGTRVFSRYNEQFF. Drawing the rest from reference TRBV14 and TRBJ2-1, the complete variable domain is EAGVTQFPSHSVIEKGQTVTLRCDPISGHDNLYWYRRVMGKEIKFLLHFVKESKQDESGMPNNRFLAERTGGTYSTLKVQPAELEDSGVYFCASSQGTRVFSRYNEQFFGPGTRLTVL.

This clonotype showed up many times. V and J are TRBV19 and TRBJ1-1; TRBD1 aligns across 10 bases. There are 14 residues in the CDR3. Losses at the gene ends were 9 bases for V and 4 bases for J; bases not matched to a gene: 8. CDR1 LNHDA and CDR2 SQIVND come from the germline V gene (reference sequence). The CDR3 loop is CASSPRTGGTEAFF. The CDR3 DNA is TGTGCCAGCAGCCCCCGGACAGGGGGCACTGAAGCTTTCTTT. The complete variable domain, with remaining parts taken from reference TRBV19 and TRBJ1-1, reads DGGITQSPKYLFRKEGQNVTLSCEQNLNHDAMYWYRQDPGQGLRLIYYSQIVNDFQKGDIAEGYSVSREKKESFPLTVTSAQKNPTAFYLCASSPRTGGTEAFFGQGTRLTVV.

This clonotype was recorded many times. The rearrangement joins TRBV14 to TRBJ2-7; D unresolved. The CDR3 contains 15 residues. Germline V gene sequence: CDR1 SGHDN, CDR2 FVKESK. V was trimmed by 1 base and J by 7 bases, leaving 17 bases between them. This CDR3 is CASSQAMGLAGEQYF. CDR3 DNA sequence: TGTGCCAGCAGCCAAGCAATGGGCTTGGCAGGTGAGCAGTACTTC.

To note about this clonotype: Since a much larger clone is just one base distant, this may be a read error. J is TRBJ1-5 and V is TRBV6-5; the D is unclear. Germline CDR1 and CDR2: MNHEY and SVGAGI. V was clipped by 8 bases and J by 3 bases, with 11 bases between them. CDR3 length: 13 amino acids. CDR3 sequence (DNA): TGTGCCAGCTCGCGGTCGTACAATCAGCCCCAGCATTTT. As protein: CASSRSYNQPQHF.

This clonotype has more than one count but fewer than ten. V gene TRBV12-3 or TRBV12-4 combines with J gene TRBJ2-1; 7 bases fit TRBD2. The J segment lost 4 bases and the V segment lost 7 bases, leaving 4 bases of the junction unmatched. CDR3 length: 13 residues. CDR3 sequence reads: CASTREAYNEQFF. The DNA for the CDR3 is TGTGCCAGCACCCGGGAGGCTTACAATGAGCAGTTCTTC.

Worth noting for this clonotype: One end of the junction does not line up with germline, which may come from a read error. CDR3 nucleotide sequence: TGTGCCAGCAGCTTGGGACAGGGAATATTGGGGGCCAACGTCGTGACTTTC. As protein: CASSLGQGILGANVVTF. The chain joins TRBV7-9 to TRBJ2-6, with 9 bases matching TRBD1. This CDR3 comprises 17 residues. The germline gives CDR1 SEHNR, CDR2 FQNEAQ (reference sequence).

V is TRBV27 and J is TRBJ2-3; the match to TRBD2 covers 7 bases. This CDR3 has 13 amino acids. J gave up 3 bases and V 8 bases, and 5 bases lay outside the gene matches. CDR1 is MNHEY and CDR2 is SMNVEV in the germline V gene (reference sequence). CDR3 sequence (DNA): TGTGCCAGCGCTCGGGGAGGGACAGATACGCAGTATTTT. Translating it yields CASARGGTDTQYF.

The chain carries TRBV5-1 and TRBJ1-6; possibly TRBD1 for D (5 bases). The CDR3 spans 14 residues. Germline CDR1 is SGHRS and CDR2 is YFSETQ. Trimming cost V 3 bases and J 6 bases, with 10 bases left between them. This CDR3 is CASSWRGPNSPLHF. DNA of the CDR3: TGCGCCAGCAGCTGGAGGGGTCCTAATTCACCCCTCCACTTT.

The table lists this clonotype with many counts. The chain couples TRBV14 to TRBJ2-7, with D possibly matching TRBD2 (6 bases). The germline V and J ends were trimmed by 3 bases and 2 bases, with 14 bases remaining between them. Germline-derived CDR1 and CDR2 are SGHDN and FVKESK. The CDR3 is 15 amino acids. The CDR3 is CASSHMGEAPYEQYF. For the CDR3, the DNA is TGTGCCAGCAGCCACATGGGGGAGGCCCCCTACGAGCAGTACTTC.

This clonotype was seen at least ten times. J is TRBJ2-7 and V is TRBV5-1; 7 bases fit TRBD2. CDR1 and CDR2 from the germline V gene are SGHRS and YFSETQ. The CDR3 spans 14 residues. V dropped 1 base and J dropped 7; count of bases not matched to a gene: 8. The CDR3 here is CASSLNSRREEQYF. CDR3 nucleotides: TGCGCCAGCAGCTTGAATTCGCGGCGGGAGGAGCAGTACTTC.

This clonotype was seen a handful of times. The chain employs TRBV20-1 and TRBJ1-1; D call uncertain. The V and J ends lost 6 bases and 10 bases respectively, with 12 bases between them. Germline V lookup: CDR1 DFQATT, CDR2 SNEGSKA (reference sequence). The CDR3 consists of 10 residues. The CDR3 DNA is TGCAGTGCGAGACAAGCCCGAGCTTTCTTT. Translated: CSARQARAFF.

The table lists this clonotype with many counts. The chain combines TRBV19 with TRBJ2-1; 8 bases are shared with TRBD2. V trimming: 1 base; J trimming: 0 bases; junction bases outside the gene matches: 5. The germline V gene has CDR1 LNHDA and CDR2 SQIVND (reference sequence). The CDR3 runs to 17 residues. For the CDR3, the DNA is TGTGCCAGTAGTATAGGGAATAGCGGGGCCTCCTACAATGAGCAGTTCTTC. It codes for CASSIGNSGASYNEQFF.

Ten or more counts support this clonotype. The chain employs TRBV7-2 and TRBJ2-7; 12 bases line up with TRBD2. Germline V gene lookup returns CDR1 SGHTA and CDR2 FQGNSA. After removal of 4 bases from V and 4 bases from J, the junction contained 5 bases not matched to a gene. The CDR3 runs to 15 residues. CDR3 coding DNA: TGTGCCAGCAGCTCGACTAGCGGGAGTCAGTACGAGCAGTACTTC. It translates to CASSSTSGSQYEQYF.

This clonotype was counted only a few times. J is TRBJ2-7 and V is TRBV5-1, with TRBD1 as a possible D gene (5 bases). Trimming took 2 bases from V and 6 from J, leaving 18 bases between them. Germline V gene data show CDR1 as SGHRS and CDR2 as YFSETQ. The CDR3 runs 15 residues. CDR3 nucleotide sequence: TGCGCCAGCAGCTTTACGCACGTAGGGGAAGGCGAGCAGTACTTC. Translation: CASSFTHVGEGEQYF.

In its sample, this clonotype was seen many times. The J gene is TRBJ2-7, the V gene TRBV20-1, with 13 bases identical to TRBD2. Germline V gene lookup returns CDR1 DFQATT and CDR2 SNEGSKA (reference sequence). Trimming at V came to 1 base and at J to 11 bases, leaving 8 bases not matched to a gene. This CDR3 has 14 residues. In DNA form, the CDR3 reads TGCAGTGCTAGAGCCGGGACTAGCGGGATGGTGGAGTACTTC. Translation: CSARAGTSGMVEYF.

At least ten counts were recorded for this clonotype. The rearrangement links TRBV6-1 to TRBJ1-5; no reliable D call. This CDR3 has 14 amino acids. V lost 7 bases to trimming and J lost 0 bases, with 10 bases between them. Per germline, CDR1 MNHNS and CDR2 SASEGT. The CDR3, as DNA: TGTGCCAGCATATCCAGCAATAGCAATCAGCCCCAGCATTTT. Translated, it gives CASISSNSNQPQHF.

The chain combines TRBV5-6 with TRBJ2-1, with D perhaps TRBD2 (5 bases). The CDR3 contains 14 residues. Between the trimmed V and J ends, which lost 7 bases and 7 bases, there was a span of 18 bases. Germline CDR1 SGHDT, CDR2 YYEEEE. The CDR3 sequence: CASARPGRTNEQFF. The CDR3 coding sequence is TGTGCCAGCGCTCGGCCAGGCAGGACTAATGAGCAGTTCTTC. Full variable domain (rest looked up from reference TRBV5-6 and TRBJ2-1): DAGVTQSPTHLIKTRGQQVTLRCSPKSGHDTVSWYQQALGQGPQFIFQYYEEEERQRGNFPDRFSGHQFPNYSSELNVNALLLGDSALYLCASARPGRTNEQFFGPGTRLTVL.

The rearrangement uses TRBV3-1 and TRBJ2-1; D is possibly TRBD2 (7 bases). Trimming pared 0 bases from V and 3 bases from J, leaving 15 bases between. Per the germline V gene, CDR1 is LGHDT and CDR2 is YNNKEL (reference sequence). CDR3 length: 17 residues. CDR3 sequence: CASSQEGERDIYNEQFF. Here the CDR3 DNA reads TGTGCCAGCAGCCAAGAAGGGGAGCGGGACATCTACAATGAGCAGTTCTTC.

V and J are TRBV20-1 and TRBJ2-1, with TRBD2 identical over 8 bases. The CDR3 length is 13 residues. Trimming removed 6 bases from V and 0 bases from J; junction bases left unmatched: 1. Per the germline V gene, CDR1 is DFQATT and CDR2 is SNEGSKA (reference sequence). CDR3 sequence (DNA): TGCAGTGCGGGACTAGTCTCCTACAATGAGCAGTTCTTC. Its translation: CSAGLVSYNEQFF.

At least ten counts were recorded for this clonotype. V is TRBV28 and J is TRBJ2-1; D is possibly TRBD1 or TRBD2 (5 bases each). The V end lost 5 bases, the J end lost 0 bases, and 11 bases lay between the germline ends. Germline CDR1 and CDR2: MDHEN and SYDVKM. The CDR3 totals 15 residues. The CDR3 loop is CASSPDTSSYNEQFF. CDR3 sequence (DNA): TGTGCCAGCAGTCCGGACACTAGCTCCTACAATGAGCAGTTCTTC.

The CDR3 nucleotides read TGCGCCAGCAGCTCCGGACACTCCCGTGGGGAAAAACTGTTTTTT. Translating gives CASSSGHSRGEKLFF. The V call is TRBV5-1, the J call TRBJ1-4; possible D gene TRBD1, 5 bases. The CDR3 covers 15 residues. The V gene's germline CDR1 is SGHRS and CDR2 YFSETQ. V lost 3 bases and J 8 bases, leaving 17 bases between the germline ends.

The chain carries TRBV2 and TRBJ1-1; TRBD1 is a possible D gene (6 bases). The V and J ends lost 6 bases and 6 bases respectively, with 11 bases between them. The CDR3 contains 12 residues. Germline V gene data show CDR1 as SNHLY and CDR2 as FYNNEI. In nucleotides, the CDR3 is TGTGCCAGCAGAGGGGGAGGGGCTGAAGCTTTCTTT. Protein product: CASRGGGAEAFF.

This sequence joins TRBV11-2 and TRBJ1-3; TRBD1 might be the D (5 bases). CDR1 is SGHAT, CDR2 FQNNGV, per germline. CDR3 length: 13 amino acids. V lost 8 bases to trimming and J lost 10 bases, with 18 bases between them. This CDR3 reads CASSPRVGGTIYF. Written as DNA, the CDR3 is TGTGCCAGCTCCCCCCGAGTGGGGGGAACCATATATTTT.